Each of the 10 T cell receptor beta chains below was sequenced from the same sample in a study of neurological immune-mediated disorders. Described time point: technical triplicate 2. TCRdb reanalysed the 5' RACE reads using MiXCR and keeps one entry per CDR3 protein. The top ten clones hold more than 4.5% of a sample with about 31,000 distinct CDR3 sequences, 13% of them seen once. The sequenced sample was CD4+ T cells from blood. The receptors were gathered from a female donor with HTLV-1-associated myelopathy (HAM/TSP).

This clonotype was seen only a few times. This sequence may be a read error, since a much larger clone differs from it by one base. Here the CDR3 reads CANRPTGSNQPQHF. The CDR3 DNA sequence: TGTGCCAACAGACCCACAGGGAGCAATCAGCCCCAGCATTTT. This rearrangement joins TRBV6-2 or TRBV6-3 to TRBJ1-5, with D perhaps matching TRBD1 (6 bases). With 10 bases removed from V and 1 base from J, the gap between germline ends came to 14 bases. The CDR3 spans 14 residues. Germline CDR1 reads MNHEY; CDR2 reads SVGEGT.

DNA for the CDR3: TGTGCCACCCTAGAGAGTGGGATAGATCAGCCCCAGCATTTT. Translation: CATLESGIDQPQHF. This rearrangement joins TRBV19 to TRBJ1-5; D unclear. This CDR3 region has 14 residues. Germline CDR1 is LNHDA and CDR2 is SQIVND (reference sequence). The V gene lost 10 bases and the J gene lost 5 bases, with 18 bases spanning the gap.

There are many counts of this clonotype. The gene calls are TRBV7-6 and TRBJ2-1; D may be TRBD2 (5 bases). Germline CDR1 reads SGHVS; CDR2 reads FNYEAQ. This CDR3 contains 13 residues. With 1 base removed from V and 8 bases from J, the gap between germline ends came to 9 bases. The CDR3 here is CASSLGARDEQFF. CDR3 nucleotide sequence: TGTGCCAGCAGCTTAGGTGCGAGGGATGAGCAGTTCTTC.

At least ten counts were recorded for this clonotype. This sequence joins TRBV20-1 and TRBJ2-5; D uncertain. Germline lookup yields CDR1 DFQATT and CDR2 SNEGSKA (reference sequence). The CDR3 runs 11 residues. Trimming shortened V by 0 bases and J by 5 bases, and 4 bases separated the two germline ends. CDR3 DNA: TGCAGTGCTAGAGATCGTGAGACCCAGTACTTC. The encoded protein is CSARDRETQYF.

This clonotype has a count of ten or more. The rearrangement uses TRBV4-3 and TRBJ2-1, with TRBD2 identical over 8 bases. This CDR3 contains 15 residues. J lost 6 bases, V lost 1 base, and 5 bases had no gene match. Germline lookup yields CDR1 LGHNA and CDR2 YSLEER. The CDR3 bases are TGCGCCAGCAGCCAAGTGCCCGGGGGGGCCAATGAGCAGTTCTTC. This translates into CASSQVPGGANEQFF.

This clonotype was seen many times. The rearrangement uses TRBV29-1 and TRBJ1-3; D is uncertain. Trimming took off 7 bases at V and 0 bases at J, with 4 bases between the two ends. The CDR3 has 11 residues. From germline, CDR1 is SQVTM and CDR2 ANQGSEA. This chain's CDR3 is CSAVSGNTIYF. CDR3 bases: TGCAGCGCGGTCTCTGGAAACACCATATATTTT.

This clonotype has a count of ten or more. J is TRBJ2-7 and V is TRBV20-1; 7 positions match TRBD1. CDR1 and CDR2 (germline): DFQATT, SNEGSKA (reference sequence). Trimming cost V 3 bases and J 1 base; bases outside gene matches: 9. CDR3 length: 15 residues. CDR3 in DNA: TGCAGTGCTAGGGTAGGGGGCGATGCGTCCTACGAGCAGTACTTC. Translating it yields CSARVGGDASYEQYF.

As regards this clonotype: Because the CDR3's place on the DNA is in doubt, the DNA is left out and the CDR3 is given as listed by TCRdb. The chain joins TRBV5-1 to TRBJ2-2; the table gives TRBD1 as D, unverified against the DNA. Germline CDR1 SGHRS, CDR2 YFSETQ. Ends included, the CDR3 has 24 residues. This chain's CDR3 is CASSPTGQGFYEQYFGPGDGELFF.

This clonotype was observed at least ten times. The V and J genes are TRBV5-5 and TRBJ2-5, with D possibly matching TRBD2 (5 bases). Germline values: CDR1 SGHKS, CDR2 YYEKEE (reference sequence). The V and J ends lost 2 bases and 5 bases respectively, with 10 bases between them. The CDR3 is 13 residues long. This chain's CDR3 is CASSFGVGETQYF. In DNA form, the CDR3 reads TGTGCCAGCAGCTTCGGGGTGGGGGAGACCCAGTACTTC. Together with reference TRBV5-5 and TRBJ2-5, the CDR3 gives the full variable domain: DAGVTQSPTHLIKTRGQQVTLRCSPISGHKSVSWYQQVLGQGPQFIFQYYEKEERGRGNFPDRFSARQFPNYSSELNVNALLLGDSALYLCASSFGVGETQYFGPGTRLLVL.

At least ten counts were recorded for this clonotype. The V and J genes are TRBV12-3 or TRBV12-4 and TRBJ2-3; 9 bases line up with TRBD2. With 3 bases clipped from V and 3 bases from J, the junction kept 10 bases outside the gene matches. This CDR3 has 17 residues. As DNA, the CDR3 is TGTGCCAGCAGTTTCGGACTAGCGAGAGGAGGGACAGATACGCAGTATTTT. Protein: CASSFGLARGGTDTQYF.